Listed below are T cell receptor beta chains from one sample, sequenced in a study of tumor and adjacent non-tumor tissue in lung cancer. Each CDR3 protein gets one entry after TCRdb re-called the multiplex PCR reads with MiXCR. Altogether approximately 70,000 distinct CDR3 sequences are present, more than 70% being singletons, with the ten largest covering roughly 30%. The sample taken for sequencing was lung tumor tissue. The receptors were sampled from a man aged 60 to 75 with non-small cell lung cancer. Each CDR3 is given with its conserved first and last residue. D genes are given only for firm matches. The size of a clone is reported for some rows only, either as once, few or many, or as a class for expanded clones.

J	V	D	size	DNA	CDR3
TRBJ2-7	TRBV20-1	TRBD2	NA	TGCAGCGCTAGTCTAGCGGGAGGGTGTCAGGAGCAGTACTTC	CSASLAGGCQEQYF
TRBJ2-2	TRBV6-5	NA	NA	TGTGCCAGGACTCTGGGGGGATCGCGCACCGGGGAGCTGTTTTTT	CARTLGGSRTGELFF
TRBJ2-7	TRBV29-1	NA	NA	TGCAGCGCTTATGGGGACGATTGGTACTTC	CSAYGDDWYF
TRBJ2-5	TRBV20-1	NA	many	TGCAGTGCGGGGGAGACCCAGTACTTC	CSAGETQYF
TRBJ1-1	TRBV29-1	NA	NA	TGCAGCGTTGTATCGGGTAACAATGAAGCTTTCTTT	CSVVSGNNEAFF
TRBJ2-7	TRBV20-1	NA	NA	TGCAGTGCTAGTCGGGGGCTTGACGAGCAGTATTTC	CSASRGLDEQYF
TRBJ2-6	TRBV29-1	NA	medium-sized	TGCAGCGTTGATTTGGGGGAAGGGGCCAACGTCCTGACTTTC	CSVDLGEGANVLTF
TRBJ2-7	TRBV11-2	NA	few	TGTGCCAGCAGCTCTCCCGGGGCCTTCGGCTACGAGCAGTACTTC	CASSSPGAFGYEQYF
TRBJ2-1	TRBV29-1	NA	NA	TGCAGCGCAGACAGGTTGAGTTCCTACAATGAGCAGTTCTTC	CSADRLSSYNEQFF
TRBJ2-3	TRBV20-1	NA	few	TGCAGTGCTGAGTCCCATCAAAGCGCCACAGATAAGCAGTATTTT	CSAESHQSATDKQYF
TRBJ2-6	TRBV6-5	NA	NA	TGTACCAGCATGGGCGTCTCTGGGGCCAACGTACTGACTTTC	CTSMGVSGANVLTF
TRBJ1-3	TRBV28	TRBD1	NA	TGTGCCAGCAGTTTGACGACAGGGGGCTCTGGAATCACTATATATTTT	CASSLTTGGSGITIYF
TRBJ2-7	TRBV20-1	NA	NA	TGCAGTACTAGAGCCCTCCGGATAGGGAATTACGAGCAGTACTTC	CSTRALRIGNYEQYF
TRBJ1-5	TRBV6-5	NA	once	TGCGCCAGCAGGCGGGGAATCGGGTCTAACAATCAGCCCCAGCATTTT	CASRRGIGSNNQPQHF
TRBJ2-1	TRBV11-3	NA	NA	TGTGCCAGCAGCTTAAAGCGGAGGTACAATGAGCAGTTCTTC	CASSLKRRYNEQFF
TRBJ2-5	TRBV29-1	NA	NA	TGCCGCGCCTCGCACAGCTACCGCCAAGCGACCCATAACTTC	CRASHSYRQATHNF
TRBJ2-2	TRBV12-3/TRBV12-4	NA	many	TGTGCCAGCAGGGTTAGGAGGGCCGGGGAGCTGTTTTTT	CASRVRRAGELFF
TRBJ1-5	TRBV20-1	NA	once	TGCAGTGCTAGAGGGAGGTTTAGCAATCAACCCCATCATTTT	CSARGRFSNQPHHF
TRBJ2-3	TRBV5-4	TRBD2	many	TGTGCCAGCAGCCATATCGAGCGGGAGACGGGAGATACGCAGTATTTT	CASSHIERETGDTQYF
TRBJ1-1	TRBV6-2/TRBV6-3	NA	NA	TGTGCCAACAGAACCACAGGGACTGAAGCTTTCTTT	CANRTTGTEAFF
TRBJ2-6	TRBV10-3	TRBD2	NA	TGTGCCATCAGTGAACATGGGACTAGCGGGAGTGAATCTGGGGCCAACGTCCTGAGTTTC	CAISEHGTSGSESGANVLSF
TRBJ2-6	TRBV6-1	NA	NA	TGTGCCAGCAGTGACAACTCTGGGGTCAACGTCGTGGCTTTC	CASSDNSGVNVVAF